This T cell receptor (beta chain) appears in the sequencing data of a study of spatial heterogeneity in lung cancer. Study-wide points: Resection blood, more than follow-up blood, showed ubiquitous expanded tumor TCRs.

The CDR3 runs 14 residues. CDR1 DFQATT and CDR2 SNEGSKA come from the germline V gene (reference sequence). Trimming removed 4 bases at V and 4 bases at J, with 13 bases between. This sample's time point: sample taken at primary tumor resection. No cells were sorted before sequencing. The whole RNA sequenced was extracted from tumor, nontumor lung or frozen PBMC. Every molecule of TCR cDNA had its own unique molecular identifier. Each CDR3 protein gets one entry after TCRdb re-called the 5' RACE reads with MiXCR. The table lists tens of thousands of distinct CDR3 sequences, about 14% of them singletons. This clonotype was detected many times. Its antigen is unknown.

This receptor was obtained from a male donor with early-stage non-small cell lung cancer. The chain carries TRBV20-1 and TRBJ2-2; no clear D. The sample was PBMCs, taken at surgery. CDR3 loop: CSATPSSPTGELFF. The CDR3 nucleotides are TGCAGTGCTACTCCTAGTAGCCCCACCGGGGAGCTGTTTTTT.